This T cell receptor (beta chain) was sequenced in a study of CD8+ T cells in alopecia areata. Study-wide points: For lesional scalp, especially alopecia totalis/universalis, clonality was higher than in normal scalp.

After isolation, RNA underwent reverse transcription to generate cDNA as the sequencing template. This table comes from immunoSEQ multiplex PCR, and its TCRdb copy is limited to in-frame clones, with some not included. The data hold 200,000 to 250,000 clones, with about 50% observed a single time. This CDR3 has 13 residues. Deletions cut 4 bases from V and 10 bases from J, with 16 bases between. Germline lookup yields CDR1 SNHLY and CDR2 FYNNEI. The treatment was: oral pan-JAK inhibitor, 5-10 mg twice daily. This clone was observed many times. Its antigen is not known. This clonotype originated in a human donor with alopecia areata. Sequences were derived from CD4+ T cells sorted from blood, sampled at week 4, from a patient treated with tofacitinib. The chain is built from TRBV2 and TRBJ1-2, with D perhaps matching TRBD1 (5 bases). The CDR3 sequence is CASSVPTATYYTF. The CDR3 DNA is TGTGCCAGCAGTGTTCCGACAGCCACTTACTACACCTTC.